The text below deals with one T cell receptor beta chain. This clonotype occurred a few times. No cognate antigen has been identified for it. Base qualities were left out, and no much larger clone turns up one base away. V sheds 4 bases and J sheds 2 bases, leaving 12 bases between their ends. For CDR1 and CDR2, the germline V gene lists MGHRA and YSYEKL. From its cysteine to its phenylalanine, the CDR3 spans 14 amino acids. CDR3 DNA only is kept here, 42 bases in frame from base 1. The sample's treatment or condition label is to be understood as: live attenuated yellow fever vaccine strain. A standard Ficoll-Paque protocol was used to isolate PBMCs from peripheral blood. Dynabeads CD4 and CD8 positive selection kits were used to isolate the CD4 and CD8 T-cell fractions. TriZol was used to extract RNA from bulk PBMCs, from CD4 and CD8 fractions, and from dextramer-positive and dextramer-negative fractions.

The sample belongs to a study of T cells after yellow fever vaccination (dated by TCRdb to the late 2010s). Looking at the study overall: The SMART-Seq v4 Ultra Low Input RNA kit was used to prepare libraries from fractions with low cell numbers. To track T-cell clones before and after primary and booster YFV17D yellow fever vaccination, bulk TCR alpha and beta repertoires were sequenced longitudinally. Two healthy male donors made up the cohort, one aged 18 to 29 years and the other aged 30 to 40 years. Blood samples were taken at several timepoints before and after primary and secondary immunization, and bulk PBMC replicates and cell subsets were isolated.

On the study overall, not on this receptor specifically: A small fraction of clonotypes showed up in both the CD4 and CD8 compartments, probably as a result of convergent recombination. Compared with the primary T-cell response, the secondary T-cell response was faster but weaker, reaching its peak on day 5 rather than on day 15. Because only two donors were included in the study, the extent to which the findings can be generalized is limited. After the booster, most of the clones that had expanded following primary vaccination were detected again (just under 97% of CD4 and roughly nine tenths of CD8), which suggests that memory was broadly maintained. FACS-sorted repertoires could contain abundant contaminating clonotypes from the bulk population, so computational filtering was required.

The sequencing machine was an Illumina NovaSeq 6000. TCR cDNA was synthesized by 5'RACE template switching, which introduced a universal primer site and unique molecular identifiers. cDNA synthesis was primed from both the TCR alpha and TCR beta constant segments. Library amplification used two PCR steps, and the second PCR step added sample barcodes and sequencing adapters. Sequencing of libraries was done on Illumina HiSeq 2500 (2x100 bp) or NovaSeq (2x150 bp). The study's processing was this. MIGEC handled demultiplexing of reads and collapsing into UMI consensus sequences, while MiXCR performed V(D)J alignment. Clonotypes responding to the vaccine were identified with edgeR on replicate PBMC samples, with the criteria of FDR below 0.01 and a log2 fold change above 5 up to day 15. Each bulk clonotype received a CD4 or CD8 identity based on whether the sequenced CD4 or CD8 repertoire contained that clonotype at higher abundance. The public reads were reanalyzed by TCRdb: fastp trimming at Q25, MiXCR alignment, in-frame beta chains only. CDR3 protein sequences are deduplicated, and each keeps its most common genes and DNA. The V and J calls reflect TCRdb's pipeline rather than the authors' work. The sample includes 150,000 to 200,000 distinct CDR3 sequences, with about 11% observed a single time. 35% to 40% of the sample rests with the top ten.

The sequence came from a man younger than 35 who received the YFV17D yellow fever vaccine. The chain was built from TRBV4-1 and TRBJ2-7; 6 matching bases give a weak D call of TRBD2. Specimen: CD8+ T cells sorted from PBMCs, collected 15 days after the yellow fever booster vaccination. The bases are TGCGCCAGCAGCCCAGGAGCGGGTGCCTACGAGCAGTACTTC. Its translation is CASSPGAGAYEQYF.